The sequence of this TCR beta chain was determined in a study of tumor-infiltrating lymphocytes in primary liver carcinoma (dated by TCRdb to 2016 to 2017). Describing the broader study: Between late 2015 and 2016, several patients in China with histopathologically diagnosed primary liver carcinoma had their tumors surgically resected. Roughly 3.5 to 8 million productive TCRbeta reads were obtained per sample, and no significant difference in read depth was found between tissue types. High reproducibility was observed for the technical replicate repertoires, with mean shared-clone rates around 0.9 and correlation coefficients above 0.95. The tumors of the five patients were staged as T1-T3 N0M0, with maximum diameters ranging from roughly 4 to 11 cm. For each liver tumor, the study sampled five regions along with adjacent normal tissue and blood, and applied TCRbeta repertoire sequencing, expression microarrays and whole-exome sequencing. A total of approximately 35 specimens from 5 patients underwent TCRbeta repertoire sequencing, comprising 25 tumor regions, 5 adjacent noncancerous liver tissues and 5 peripheral blood samples. Of the five patients, three men and two women aged 30 to 69 years, four had hepatocellular carcinoma and one had combined HCC and intrahepatic cholangiocarcinoma. The paper as a whole reports these results and caveats: The top 250 clones accounted for a significantly greater share of the repertoire in tumors than in blood (p = 0.039). Pairs of tumor regions showed greater repertoire overlap (mean around 35%) than tumor-adjacent pairs (roughly 17%) or tumor-blood pairs (around 15%), which is consistent with antigen-driven expansion. Comparison of CD4+ and CD8+ T cell repertoires was precluded by the use of bulk unsorted samples. The study included only five patients, and the authors note findings should be validated in a larger study. Because sequencing covered only the TCR beta chain and unpaired alpha chains were not captured, true repertoire diversity is likely underestimated.

Starting from 450 to 500 ng total RNA, TCRbeta-specific cDNA was produced by reverse transcription with a constant-region primer and ProtoScript II reverse transcriptase. Construction of the TCRbeta libraries relied on three nested rounds of multiplex PCR, following a slightly modified ARM-PCR procedure. The first two PCR rounds used multiplex TRBV1-TRBV30 forward primers with a Cbeta reverse primer, each for about 10 cycles. Sample barcodes and Illumina adapters were added in a final 25-cycle PCR using Deep VentR polymerase. Before sequencing, amplicons between 200 and 500 bp were purified from gel using a QIAquick gel extraction kit. An Illumina HiSeq 2500 was used to sequence the TCRbeta amplicons, generating 250-bp paired-end reads. In the paper's pipeline: To recover full CDR3 sequences, reads were quality-trimmed using Trimmomatic v0.33 and paired reads were then merged using FLASH v1.2.11. V, D and J germline segments were assigned to the rearranged TCRbeta sequences using MiGEC v1.2.1b. Clonotype statistics, along with Shannon-Wiener diversity indices, were calculated using VDJtools v1.0.0. To cut down on sampling bias, every analysis after diversity analysis relied on just the 250 most abundant clonotypes from each sample. The public reads were run again by TCRdb, first through fastp at Q25 and then through MiXCR, and only productive beta chains were kept. Rows with a matching CDR3 protein are joined into one entry that keeps the most common DNA and genes. The V and J calls come from TCRdb's annotation, not from the publication. In all, the sample holds 300,000 to 400,000 distinct CDR3 sequences, and about two thirds of those were seen once. The ten biggest clones cover roughly 6% of the sample.

In this sample, this clonotype turned up a few times. Its antigen is still unknown. No much larger clone exists at a distance of one base, and base qualities are not known. RNA from unsorted whole blood was extracted with TRIzol reagent, and germline DNA was obtained with the DNeasy Blood & Tissue kit. At the time of sampling, the patients had chronic HBV infection and had not received any treatment. About 3.7 milliliters of peripheral blood were collected into K2EDTA tubes before surgery. The CDR3 runs 17 amino acids, cysteine and phenylalanine included. CDR3 DNA only is kept here, 51 bases in frame from base 1. At the junction V is shortened by 7 bases and J by 2 bases, with 21 bases in between. The germline V gene gives CDR1 as ENHRY and CDR2 as SYGVKD.

This clonotype originated in a man aged 35 to 55 with primary liver carcinoma and hepatitis B virus infection. The sequenced sample consisted of peripheral blood. Rearrangement joined TRBV10-3 to TRBJ2-1, with the D gene call left open. CDR3 region: CAIMKGSFAPPYNEQFF. At the DNA level, the sequence is TGTGCCATCATGAAAGGGTCGTTTGCCCCTCCCTACAATGAGCAGTTCTTC.